This T cell receptor (beta chain) was sequenced for a study of T cell repertoires in cytomegalovirus infection. Study context: A matching HLA type, together with CMV infection, was signaled by public TCR beta signatures.

The CDR3 is 14 residues long. V dropped 2 bases and J dropped 8 bases, with 10 bases sitting between them. CDR1 and CDR2 from the germline V gene are MNHEY and SVGAGI. As to this clonotype: Antigen unknown.

From the reads, TCRdb called clonotypes with MiXCR, one entry per CDR3 protein. The table includes about 530,000 distinct CDR3 sequences, around 27% detected once. Findings and limits, study-wide: Within the response measured ex vivo, HLA-C-restricted CMV-specific TCR beta clonotypes were dominant.

The chain employs TRBV6-5 and TRBJ1-6; tentatively, D is TRBD1 (6 bases). The clonotype comes from a human donor in good health (CMV status not recorded). Some clones in this sample may be carry-over from other donors' samples. Sequences were obtained from PBMCs. CDR3 in DNA: TGTGCCAGCAGTTACACCAGGGGCCATTCACCCCTCCACTTT. Protein sequence: CASSYTRGHSPLHF.